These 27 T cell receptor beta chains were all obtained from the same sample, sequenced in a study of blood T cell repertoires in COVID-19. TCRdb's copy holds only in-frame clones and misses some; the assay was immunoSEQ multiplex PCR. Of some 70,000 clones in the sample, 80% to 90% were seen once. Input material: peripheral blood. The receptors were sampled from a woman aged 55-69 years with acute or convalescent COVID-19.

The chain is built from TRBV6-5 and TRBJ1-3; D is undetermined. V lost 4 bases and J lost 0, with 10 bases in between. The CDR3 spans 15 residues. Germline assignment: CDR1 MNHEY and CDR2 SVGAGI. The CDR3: CASSSVVDSGNTIYF. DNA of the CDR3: TGTGCCAGCAGTTCTGTAGTTGACTCTGGAAACACCATATATTTT.

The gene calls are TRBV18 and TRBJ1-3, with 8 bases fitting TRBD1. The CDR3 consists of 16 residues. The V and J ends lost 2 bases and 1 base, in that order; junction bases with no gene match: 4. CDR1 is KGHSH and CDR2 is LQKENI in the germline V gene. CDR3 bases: TGTGCCAGCTCACCAAGGGACAGGTTGTCTGGAAACACCATATATTTT. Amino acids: CASSPRDRLSGNTIYF.

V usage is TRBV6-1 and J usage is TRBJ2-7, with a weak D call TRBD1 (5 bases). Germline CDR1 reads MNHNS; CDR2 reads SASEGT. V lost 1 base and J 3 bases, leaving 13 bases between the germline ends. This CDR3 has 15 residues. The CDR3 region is CASSEVQGSIYEQYF. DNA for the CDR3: TGTGCCAGCAGTGAAGTGCAGGGTAGCATCTACGAGCAGTACTTC.

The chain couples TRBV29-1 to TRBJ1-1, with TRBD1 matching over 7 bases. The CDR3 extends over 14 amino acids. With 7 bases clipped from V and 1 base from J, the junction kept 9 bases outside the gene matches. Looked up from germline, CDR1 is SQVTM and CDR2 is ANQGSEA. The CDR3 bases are TGCAGCGCCACCCCCGGGACAGAGAACACTGAAGCTTTCTTT. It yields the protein CSATPGTENTEAFF.

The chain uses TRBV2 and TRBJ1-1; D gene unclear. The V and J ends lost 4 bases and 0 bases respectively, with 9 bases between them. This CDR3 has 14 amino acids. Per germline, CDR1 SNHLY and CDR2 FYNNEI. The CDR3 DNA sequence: TGTGCCAGCAGTGGAGTACAGATGAACACTGAAGCTTTCTTT. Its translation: CASSGVQMNTEAFF.

The CDR3 spells CASSPGSVSPLHF. The CDR3 nucleotides are TGTGCCAGCAGCCCAGGGTCCGTTTCACCCCTCCACTTT. The chain carries TRBV6-5 and TRBJ1-6, with D possibly being TRBD1 (5 bases). This CDR3 has 13 amino acids. Trimming took 6 bases from V and 9 from J, leaving 12 bases between them. Germline CDR1 reads MNHEY; CDR2 reads SVGAGI.

As DNA, the CDR3 is TGTGCCTGGAGTGTAAGCCGCTCCTATAATTCACCCCTCCACTTT. This encodes CAWSVSRSYNSPLHF. This chain joins TRBV30 and TRBJ1-6; D unclear. V lost 0 bases to trimming and J lost 0 bases, with 6 bases between them. This CDR3 spans 15 amino acids. The germline V gene encodes CDR1 GTSNPN and CDR2 SVGIG (reference sequence). Together with reference TRBV30 and TRBJ1-6, the CDR3 gives the full variable domain: SQTIHQWPATLVQPVGSPLSLECTVEGTSNPNLYWYRQAAGRGLQLLFYSVGIGQISSEVPQNLSASRPQDRQFILSSKKLLLSDSGFYLCAWSVSRSYNSPLHFGNGTRLTVT.

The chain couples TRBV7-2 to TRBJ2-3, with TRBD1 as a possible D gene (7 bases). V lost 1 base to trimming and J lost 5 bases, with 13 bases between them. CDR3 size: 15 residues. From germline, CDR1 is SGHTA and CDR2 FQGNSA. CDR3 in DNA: TGTGCCAGCAGCTTAGTCCCAGGGGGGAGAGATACGCAGTATTTT. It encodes CASSLVPGGRDTQYF. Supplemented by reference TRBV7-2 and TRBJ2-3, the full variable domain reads GAGVSQSPSNKVTEKGKDVELRCDPISGHTALYWYRQSLGQGLEFLIYFQGNSAPDKSGLPSDRFSAERTGGSVSTLTIQRTQQEDSAVYLCASSLVPGGRDTQYFGPGTRLTVL.

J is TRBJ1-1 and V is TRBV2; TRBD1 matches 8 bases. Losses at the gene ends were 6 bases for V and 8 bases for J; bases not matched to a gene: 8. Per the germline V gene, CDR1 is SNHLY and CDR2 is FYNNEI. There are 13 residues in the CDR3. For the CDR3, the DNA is TGTGCCAGCAGCCCCCCAAACAGGGGGGAAGCTTTCTTT. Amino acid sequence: CASSPPNRGEAFF. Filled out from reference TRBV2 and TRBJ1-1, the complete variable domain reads EPEVTQTPSHQVTQMGQEVILRCVPISNHLYFYWYRQILGQKVEFLVSFYNNEISEKSEIFDDQFSVERPDGSNFTLKIRSTKLEDSAMYFCASSPPNRGEAFFGQGTRLTVV.

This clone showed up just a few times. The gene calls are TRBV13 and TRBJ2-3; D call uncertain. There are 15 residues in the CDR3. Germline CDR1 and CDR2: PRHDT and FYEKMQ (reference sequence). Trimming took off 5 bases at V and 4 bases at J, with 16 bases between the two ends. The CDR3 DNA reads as TGTGCCAGCAGCCAACGCGGAGTTAATGCAGATACGCAGTATTTT. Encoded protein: CASSQRGVNADTQYF.

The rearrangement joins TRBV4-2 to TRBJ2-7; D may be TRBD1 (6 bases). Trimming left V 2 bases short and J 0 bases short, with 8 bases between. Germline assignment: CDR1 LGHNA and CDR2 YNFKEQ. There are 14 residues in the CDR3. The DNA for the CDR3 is TGTGCCAGCAGCCAACAGGGGATCTCCTACGAGCAGTACTTC. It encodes CASSQQGISYEQYF.

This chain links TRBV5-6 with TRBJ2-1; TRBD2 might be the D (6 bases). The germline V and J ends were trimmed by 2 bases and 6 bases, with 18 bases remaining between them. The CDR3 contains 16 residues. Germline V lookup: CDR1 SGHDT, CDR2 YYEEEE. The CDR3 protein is CASSFKDGSGSNEQFF. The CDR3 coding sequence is TGTGCCAGCAGCTTCAAAGACGGGAGCGGAAGCAATGAGCAGTTCTTC.

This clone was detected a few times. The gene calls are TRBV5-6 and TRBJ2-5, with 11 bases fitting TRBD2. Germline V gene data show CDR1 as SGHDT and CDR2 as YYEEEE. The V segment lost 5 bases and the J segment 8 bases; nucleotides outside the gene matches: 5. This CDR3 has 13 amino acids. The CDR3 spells CASRTSGIITQYF. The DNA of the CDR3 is TGTGCCAGCAGGACTAGCGGGATTATCACCCAGTACTTC.

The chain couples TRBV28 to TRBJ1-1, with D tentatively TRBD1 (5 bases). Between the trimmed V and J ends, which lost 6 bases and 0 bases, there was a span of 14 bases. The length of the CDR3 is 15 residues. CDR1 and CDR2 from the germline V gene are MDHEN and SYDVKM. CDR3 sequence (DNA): TGTGCCAGCAGGTGGGGGGGGGAAATGAACACTGAAGCTTTCTTT. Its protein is CASRWGGEMNTEAFF.

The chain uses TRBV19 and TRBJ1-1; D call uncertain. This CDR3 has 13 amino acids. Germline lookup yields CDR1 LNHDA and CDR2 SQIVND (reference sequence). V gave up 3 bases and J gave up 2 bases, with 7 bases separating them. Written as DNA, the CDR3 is TGTGCCAGTAGTATTGCCAGAAACACTGAAGCTTTCTTT. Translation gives CASSIARNTEAFF.

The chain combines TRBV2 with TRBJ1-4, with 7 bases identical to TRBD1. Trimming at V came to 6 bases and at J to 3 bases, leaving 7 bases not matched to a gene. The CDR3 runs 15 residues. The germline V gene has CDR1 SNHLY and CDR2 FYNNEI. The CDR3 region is CASRGGGTANEKLFF. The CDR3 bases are TGTGCCAGCAGGGGCGGTGGGACAGCTAATGAAAAACTGTTTTTT.

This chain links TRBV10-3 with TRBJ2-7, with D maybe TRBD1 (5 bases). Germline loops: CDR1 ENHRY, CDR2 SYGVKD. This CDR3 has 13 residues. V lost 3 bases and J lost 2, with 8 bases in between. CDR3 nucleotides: TGTGCCATCAGTGATTCACAGGCCTACGAGCAGTACTTC. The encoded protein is CAISDSQAYEQYF.

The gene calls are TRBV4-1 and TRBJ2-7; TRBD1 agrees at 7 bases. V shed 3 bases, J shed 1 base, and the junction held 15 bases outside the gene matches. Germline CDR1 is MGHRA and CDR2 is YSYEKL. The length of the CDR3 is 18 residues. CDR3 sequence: CASSHRRPGQQKSYEQYF. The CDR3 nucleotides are TGCGCCAGCAGCCACCGCCGACCGGGACAGCAAAAATCCTACGAGCAGTACTTC.

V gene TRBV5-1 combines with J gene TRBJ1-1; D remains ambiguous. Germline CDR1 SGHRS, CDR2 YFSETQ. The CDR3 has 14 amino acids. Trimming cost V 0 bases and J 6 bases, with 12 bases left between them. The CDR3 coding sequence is TGCGCCAGCAGCTTGGTTAGCCCCGGGGCTGAAGCTTTCTTT. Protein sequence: CASSLVSPGAEAFF.

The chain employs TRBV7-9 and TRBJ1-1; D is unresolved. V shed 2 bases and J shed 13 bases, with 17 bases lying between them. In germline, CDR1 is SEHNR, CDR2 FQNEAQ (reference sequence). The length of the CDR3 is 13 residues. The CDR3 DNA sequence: TGTGCCAGCAGCTTATTAGCCGGAGTGGATGTTTTCTTT. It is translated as CASSLLAGVDVFF.

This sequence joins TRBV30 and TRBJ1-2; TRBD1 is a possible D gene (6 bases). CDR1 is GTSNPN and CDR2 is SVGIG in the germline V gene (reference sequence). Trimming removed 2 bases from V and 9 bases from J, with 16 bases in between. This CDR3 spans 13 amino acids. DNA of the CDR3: TGTGCCTGGAGTAGGGGGTCCGGACAGAGCTACACCTTC. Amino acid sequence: CAWSRGSGQSYTF.

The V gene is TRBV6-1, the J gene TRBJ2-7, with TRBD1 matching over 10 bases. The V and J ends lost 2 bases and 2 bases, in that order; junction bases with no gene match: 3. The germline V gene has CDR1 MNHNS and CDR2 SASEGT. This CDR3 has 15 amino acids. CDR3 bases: TGTGCCAGCAGTGAAATGACAGGGGGCACCTACGAGCAGTACTTC. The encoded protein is CASSEMTGGTYEQYF.

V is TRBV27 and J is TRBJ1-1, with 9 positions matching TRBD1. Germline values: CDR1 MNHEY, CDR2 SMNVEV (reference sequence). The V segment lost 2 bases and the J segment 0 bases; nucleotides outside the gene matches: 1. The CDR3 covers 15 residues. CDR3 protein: CASSLGDRVNTEAFF. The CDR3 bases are TGTGCCAGCAGTTTAGGGGACAGGGTGAACACTGAAGCTTTCTTT.

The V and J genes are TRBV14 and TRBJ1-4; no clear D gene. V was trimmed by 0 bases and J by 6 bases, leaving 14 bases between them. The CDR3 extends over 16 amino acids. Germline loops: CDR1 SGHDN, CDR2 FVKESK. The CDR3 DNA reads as TGTGCCAGCAGCCAAGATGTGGCCACAAGTGATGAAAAACTGTTTTTT. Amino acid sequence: CASSQDVATSDEKLFF.

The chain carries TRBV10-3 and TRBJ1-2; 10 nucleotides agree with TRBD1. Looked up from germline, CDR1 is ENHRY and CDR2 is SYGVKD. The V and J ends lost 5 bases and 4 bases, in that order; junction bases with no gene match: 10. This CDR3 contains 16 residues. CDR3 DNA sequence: TGTGCCATCAGTAGTCCGGGACAGGGGAAATCCTATGGCTACACCTTC. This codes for CAISSPGQGKSYGYTF.

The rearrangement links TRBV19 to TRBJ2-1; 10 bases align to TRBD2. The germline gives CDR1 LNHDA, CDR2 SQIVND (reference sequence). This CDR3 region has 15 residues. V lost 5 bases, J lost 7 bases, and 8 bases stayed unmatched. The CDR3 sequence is CASSAGTSVANEQFF. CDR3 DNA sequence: TGTGCCAGTAGTGCCGGGACTAGCGTAGCAAATGAGCAGTTCTTC.

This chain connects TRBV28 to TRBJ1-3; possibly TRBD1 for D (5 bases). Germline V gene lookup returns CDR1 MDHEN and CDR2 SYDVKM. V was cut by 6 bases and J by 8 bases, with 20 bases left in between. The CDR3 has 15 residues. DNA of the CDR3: TGTGCCAGCAGAACCTCACAGGTCTCCAAGGACACCATATATTTT. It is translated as CASRTSQVSKDTIYF.